This T cell receptor beta chain was found in a study of T cell changes during pregnancy in multiple sclerosis. TCRdb's copy holds only in-frame clones and misses some; the assay was immunoSEQ multiplex PCR. Counted here are 20,000 to 30,000 clones, around 89% occurring once; the ten biggest clones make up 0.7% to 0.85%. V dropped 3 bases and J dropped 5 bases, with 17 bases sitting between them. Germline values: CDR1 SGHKS, CDR2 YYEKEE (reference sequence). CDR3 length equals 15 residues. The source was CD4+ T cells from peripheral blood mononuclear cells, collected in the first trimester of pregnancy. The TCR comes from a female donor in good health, enrolled as a control in a pregnancy study. The V and J genes are TRBV5-5 and TRBJ2-5, with D tentatively TRBD1 (7 bases). This CDR3 reads CASSWGDRYLETQYF. CDR3 in DNA: TGTGCCAGCAGCTGGGGGGACAGATACCTGGAGACCCAGTACTTC.